The clone carrying this T cell receptor beta chain was seen repeatedly, ten times or more. This record belongs to a study of read filtering for tumor transcriptome and immune sequencing. Study summary: RNA-seq yielded only roughly 80 to 1,300 TCR reads, IR-seq about 3.5 to 10.27 million.

Molecular barcoded adaptors covering alpha/delta and beta/gamma chains were used on approximately 400 ng RNA. MiXCR was run by TCRdb on the reads, yielding one entry per CDR3 protein. The sample records approximately 50,000 distinct CDR3 sequences, 20% to 25% being singletons. V shed 1 base and J shed 1 base, with 8 bases lying between them. This CDR3 contains 15 residues. The V gene's germline CDR1 is SGHRS and CDR2 YFSETQ. V and J are TRBV5-1 and TRBJ2-2; D uncertain. The source material was a population of CD138-negative cells sorted from bone marrow. This receptor was obtained from a donor at least 40 years old with multiple myeloma. The CDR3 DNA is TGCGCCAGCAGCTTGTGGGCGGAGAACACCGGGGAGCTGTTTTTT. It yields the protein CASSLWAENTGELFF.